This TCR beta chain was identified during a study of resident and recirculating memory T cells in vitiligo. Looked up from germline, CDR1 is SGHTA and CDR2 is FQGTGA. The CDR3 runs to 13 residues. V dropped 3 bases and J dropped 5 bases, with 10 bases sitting between them. Produced via immunoSEQ multiplex PCR; TCRdb's table is partial and in-frame only. This table has around 78,000 clones, 92% appearing once. Anyone treated within the previous three months was excluded. The chain links TRBV7-3 to TRBJ1-1; no definite D call. The sequenced material came from blood. This sequence originates from a male donor with vitiligo. The CDR3 region has the DNA TGTGCCAGCAGCTTCGGGGAGAGGACTGAAGCTTTCTTT. It encodes CASSFGERTEAFF.